This T cell receptor (beta chain) was found in a study of T cell clonotyping in hematopoietic cell transplantation. Recipient blood drawn about 28 days pretransplant and days 30, 100, 180 after. Only in-frame clones appear in the TCRdb table, and some are missing; sequencing was by immunoSEQ multiplex PCR. The sample comprises about 11,000 clones, around half of which are singletons, and about 8.9% rests with the top ten. Whole-study findings and limits: After transplant, recipient diversity fell while pathologically expanded clonotypes grew through day 180.

Note on this clone: Antigen specificity is unknown.

The sample was PBMCs, taken 30 days after allogeneic stem cell transplant. The TCR originated in a male patient aged 45 to 59 who had an allogeneic stem cell transplant from an unrelated donor, so the T cells may come from the graft donor. Some clones in this sample may be carry-over from other donors' samples.

The CDR3 is CAWSVGPGEQYF. Written as DNA, the CDR3 is TGTGCCTGGAGTGTAGGCCCCGGGGAGCAGTACTTC. The V call is TRBV30, the J call TRBJ2-7; no firm D call. Looked up from germline, CDR1 is GTSNPN and CDR2 is SVGIG (reference sequence). V was shortened by 0 bases and J by 7 bases, with 10 bases between the two germline ends. This CDR3 contains 12 residues.